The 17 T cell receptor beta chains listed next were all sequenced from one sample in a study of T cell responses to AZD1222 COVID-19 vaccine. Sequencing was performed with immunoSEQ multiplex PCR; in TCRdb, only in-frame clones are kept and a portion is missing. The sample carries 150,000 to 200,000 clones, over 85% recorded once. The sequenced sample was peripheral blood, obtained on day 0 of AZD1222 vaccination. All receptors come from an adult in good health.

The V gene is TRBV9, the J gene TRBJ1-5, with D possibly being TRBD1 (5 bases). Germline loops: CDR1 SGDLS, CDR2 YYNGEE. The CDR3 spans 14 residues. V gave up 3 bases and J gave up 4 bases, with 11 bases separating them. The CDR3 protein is CASSEGPGNQPQHF. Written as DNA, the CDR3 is TGTGCCAGCAGCGAGGGCCCAGGGAATCAGCCCCAGCATTTT.

The CDR3 loop reads CASSYPSRQETQYF. Here the CDR3 DNA reads TGTGCCAGCAGTTATCCGTCGCGCCAAGAGACCCAGTACTTC. The chain carries TRBV6-2 or TRBV6-3 and TRBJ2-5, with no clear D. Trimming removed 3 bases from V and 1 base from J, with 9 bases in between. Germline CDR1 MNHEY, CDR2 SVGEGT. This CDR3 is 14 amino acids long.

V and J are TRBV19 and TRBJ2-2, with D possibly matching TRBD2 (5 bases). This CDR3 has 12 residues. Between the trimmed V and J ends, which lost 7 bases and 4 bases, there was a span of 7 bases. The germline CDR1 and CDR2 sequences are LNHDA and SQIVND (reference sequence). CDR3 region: CASTAGTGELFF. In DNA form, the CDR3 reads TGTGCCAGTACGGCGGGCACCGGGGAGCTGTTTTTT.

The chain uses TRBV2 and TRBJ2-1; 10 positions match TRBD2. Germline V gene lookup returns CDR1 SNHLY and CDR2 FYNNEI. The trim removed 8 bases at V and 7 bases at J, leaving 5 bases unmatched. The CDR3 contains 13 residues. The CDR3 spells CASELAGLNEQFF. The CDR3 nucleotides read TGTGCCAGCGAACTAGCGGGATTAAATGAGCAGTTCTTC.

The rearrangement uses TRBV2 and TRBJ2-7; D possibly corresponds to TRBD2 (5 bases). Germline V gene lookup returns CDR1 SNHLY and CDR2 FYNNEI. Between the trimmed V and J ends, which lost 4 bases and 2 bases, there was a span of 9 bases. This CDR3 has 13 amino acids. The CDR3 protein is CASSGEGTYEQYF. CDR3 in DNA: TGTGCCAGCAGTGGTGAGGGTACCTACGAGCAGTACTTC.

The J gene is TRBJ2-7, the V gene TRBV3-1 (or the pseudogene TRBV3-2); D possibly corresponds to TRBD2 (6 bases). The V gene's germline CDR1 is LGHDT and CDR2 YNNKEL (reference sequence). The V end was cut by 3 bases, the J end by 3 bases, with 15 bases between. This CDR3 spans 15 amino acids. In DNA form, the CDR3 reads TGTGCCAGCAGCCACGGGGACTTGAGGGGCTACGAGCAGTACTTC. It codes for CASSHGDLRGYEQYF.

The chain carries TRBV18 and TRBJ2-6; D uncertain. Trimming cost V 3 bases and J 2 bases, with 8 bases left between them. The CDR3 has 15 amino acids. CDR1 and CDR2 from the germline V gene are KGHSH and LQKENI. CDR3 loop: CASSPDLAGANVLTF. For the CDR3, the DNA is TGTGCCAGCTCACCCGACCTGGCTGGGGCCAACGTCCTGACTTTC.

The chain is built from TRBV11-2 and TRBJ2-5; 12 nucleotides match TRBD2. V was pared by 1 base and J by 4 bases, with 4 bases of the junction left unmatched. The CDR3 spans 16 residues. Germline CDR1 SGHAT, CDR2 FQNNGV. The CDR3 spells CASSLGASGRAETQYF. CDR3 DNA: TGTGCCAGCAGCTTAGGGGCTAGCGGGAGGGCAGAGACCCAGTACTTC.

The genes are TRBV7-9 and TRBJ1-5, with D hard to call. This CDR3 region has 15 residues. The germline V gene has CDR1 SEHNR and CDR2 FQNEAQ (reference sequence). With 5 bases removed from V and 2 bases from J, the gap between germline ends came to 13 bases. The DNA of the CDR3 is TGTGCCAGCAGCCCAGACCTCCGGGGCAATCAGCCCCAGCATTTT. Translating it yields CASSPDLRGNQPQHF. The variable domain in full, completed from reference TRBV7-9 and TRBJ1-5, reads DTGVSQNPRHKITKRGQNVTFRCDPISEHNRLYWYRQTLGQGPEFLTYFQNEAQLEKSRLLSDRFSAERPKGSFSTLEIQRTEQGDSAMYLCASSPDLRGNQPQHFGDGTRLSIL.

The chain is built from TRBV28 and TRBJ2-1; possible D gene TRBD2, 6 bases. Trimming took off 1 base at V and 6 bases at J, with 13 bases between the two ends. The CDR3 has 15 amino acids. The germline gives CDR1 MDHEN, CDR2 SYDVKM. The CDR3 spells CASSLSGRFSNEQFF. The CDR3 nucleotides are TGTGCCAGCAGTTTATCGGGGAGGTTTAGCAATGAGCAGTTCTTC. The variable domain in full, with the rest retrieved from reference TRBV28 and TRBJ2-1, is DVKVTQSSRYLVKRTGEKVFLECVQDMDHENMFWYRQDPGLGLRLIYFSYDVKMKEKGDIPEGYSVSREKKERFSLILESASTNQTSMYLCASSLSGRFSNEQFFGPGTRLTVL.

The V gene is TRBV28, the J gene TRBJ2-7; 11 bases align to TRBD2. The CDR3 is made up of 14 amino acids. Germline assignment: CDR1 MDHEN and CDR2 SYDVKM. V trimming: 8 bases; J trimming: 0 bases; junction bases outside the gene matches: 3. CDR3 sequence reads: CASQTSGTSYEQYF. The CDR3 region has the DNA TGTGCCAGCCAGACTAGCGGGACCTCCTACGAGCAGTACTTC.

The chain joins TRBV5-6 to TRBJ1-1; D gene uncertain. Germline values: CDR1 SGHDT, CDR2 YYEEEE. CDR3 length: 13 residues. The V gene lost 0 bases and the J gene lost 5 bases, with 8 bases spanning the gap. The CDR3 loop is CASSLGGRTEAFF. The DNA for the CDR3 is TGTGCCAGCAGCTTGGGAGGGAGAACTGAAGCTTTCTTT.

This chain's CDR3 is CSVGGQRGQPQHF. The CDR3 nucleotides read TGCAGCGTTGGGGGACAGCGGGGTCAGCCCCAGCATTTT. The chain employs TRBV29-1 and TRBJ1-5; 7 bases are shared with TRBD1. V lost 4 bases to trimming and J lost 6 bases; unmatched junction nucleotides: 6. From germline, CDR1 is SQVTM and CDR2 ANQGSEA. The CDR3 covers 13 residues.

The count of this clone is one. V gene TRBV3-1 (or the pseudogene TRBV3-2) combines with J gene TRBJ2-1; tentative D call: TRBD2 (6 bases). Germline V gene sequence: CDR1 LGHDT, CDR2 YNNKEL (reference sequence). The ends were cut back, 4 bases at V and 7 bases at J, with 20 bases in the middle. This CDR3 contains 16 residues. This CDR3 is CASSLSPSPSGNEQFF. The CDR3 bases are TGTGCCAGCAGCCTTAGCCCCAGCCCCAGCGGGAATGAGCAGTTCTTC.

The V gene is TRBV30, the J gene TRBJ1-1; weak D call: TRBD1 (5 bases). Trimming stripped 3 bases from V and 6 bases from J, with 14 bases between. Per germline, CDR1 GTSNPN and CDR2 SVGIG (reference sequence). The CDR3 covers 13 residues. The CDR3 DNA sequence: TGTGCCTGGAGGGTCGGGAGGGACTCTGAAGCTTTCTTT. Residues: CAWRVGRDSEAFF.

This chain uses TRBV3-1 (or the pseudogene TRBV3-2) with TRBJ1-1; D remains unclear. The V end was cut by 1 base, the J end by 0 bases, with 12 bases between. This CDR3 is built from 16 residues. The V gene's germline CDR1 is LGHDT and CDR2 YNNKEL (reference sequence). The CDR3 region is CASSQVTAVMNTEAFF. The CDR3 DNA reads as TGTGCCAGCAGCCAAGTCACCGCAGTCATGAACACTGAAGCTTTCTTT.

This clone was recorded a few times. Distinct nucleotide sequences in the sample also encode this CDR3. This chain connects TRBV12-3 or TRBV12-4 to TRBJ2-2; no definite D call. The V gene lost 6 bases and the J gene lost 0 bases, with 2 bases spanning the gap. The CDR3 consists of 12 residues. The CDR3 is CASSPNTGELFF. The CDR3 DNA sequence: TGTGCCAGCAGCCCGAACACCGGGGAGCTGTTTTTT.